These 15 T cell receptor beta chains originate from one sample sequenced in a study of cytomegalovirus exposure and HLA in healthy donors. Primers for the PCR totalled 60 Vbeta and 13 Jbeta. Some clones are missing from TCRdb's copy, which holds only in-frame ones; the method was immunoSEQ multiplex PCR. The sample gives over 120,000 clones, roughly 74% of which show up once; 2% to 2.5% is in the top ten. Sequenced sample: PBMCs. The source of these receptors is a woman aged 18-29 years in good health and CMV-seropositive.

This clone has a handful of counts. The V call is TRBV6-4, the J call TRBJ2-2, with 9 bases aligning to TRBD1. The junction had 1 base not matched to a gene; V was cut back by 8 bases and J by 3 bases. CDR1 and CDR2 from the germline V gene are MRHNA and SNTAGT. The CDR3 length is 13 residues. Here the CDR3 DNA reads TGTGCCAGCCGGGACAGGGACACCGGGGAGCTGTTTTTT. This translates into CASRDRDTGELFF.

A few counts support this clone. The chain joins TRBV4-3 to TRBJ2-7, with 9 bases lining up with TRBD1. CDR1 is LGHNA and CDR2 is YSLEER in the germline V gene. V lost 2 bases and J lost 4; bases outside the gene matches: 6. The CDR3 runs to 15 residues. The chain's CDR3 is CASSQSGTGLYEQYF. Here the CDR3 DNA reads TGCGCCAGCAGCCAATCTGGGACAGGGCTGTACGAGCAGTACTTC.

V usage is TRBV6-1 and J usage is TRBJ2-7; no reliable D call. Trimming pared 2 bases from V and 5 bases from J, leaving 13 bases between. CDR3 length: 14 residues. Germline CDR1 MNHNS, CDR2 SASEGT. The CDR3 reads CASSEKYEVHEQYF. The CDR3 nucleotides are TGTGCCAGCAGTGAAAAGTACGAGGTCCACGAGCAGTACTTC.

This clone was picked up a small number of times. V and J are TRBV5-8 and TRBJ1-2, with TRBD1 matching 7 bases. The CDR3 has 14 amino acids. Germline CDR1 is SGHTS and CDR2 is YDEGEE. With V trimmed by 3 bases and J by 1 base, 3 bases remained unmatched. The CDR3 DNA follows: TGTGCCAGCAGCTACAGGGGCTTTAACTATGGCTACACCTTC. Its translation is CASSYRGFNYGYTF.

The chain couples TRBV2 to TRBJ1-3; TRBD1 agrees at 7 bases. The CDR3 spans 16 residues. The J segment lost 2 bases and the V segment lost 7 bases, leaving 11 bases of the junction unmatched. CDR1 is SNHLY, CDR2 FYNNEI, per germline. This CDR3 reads CASKGQPVVAGNTIYF. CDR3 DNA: TGTGCCAGCAAGGGACAGCCCGTAGTCGCTGGAAACACCATATATTTT.

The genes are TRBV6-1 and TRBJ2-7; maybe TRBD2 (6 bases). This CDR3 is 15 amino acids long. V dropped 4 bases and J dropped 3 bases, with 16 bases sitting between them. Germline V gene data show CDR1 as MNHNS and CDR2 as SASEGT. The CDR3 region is CASSVSVRGSYEQYF. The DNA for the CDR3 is TGTGCCAGCAGTGTTAGTGTCCGGGGGAGCTACGAGCAGTACTTC.

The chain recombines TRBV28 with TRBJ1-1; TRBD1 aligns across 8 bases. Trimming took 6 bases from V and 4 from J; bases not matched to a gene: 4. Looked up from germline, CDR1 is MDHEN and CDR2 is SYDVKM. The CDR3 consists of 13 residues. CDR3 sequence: CASSKTGVTEAFF. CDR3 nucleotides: TGTGCCAGCAGCAAGACAGGGGTCACTGAAGCTTTCTTT. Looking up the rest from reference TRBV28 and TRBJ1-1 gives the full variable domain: DVKVTQSSRYLVKRTGEKVFLECVQDMDHENMFWYRQDPGLGLRLIYFSYDVKMKEKGDIPEGYSVSREKKERFSLILESASTNQTSMYLCASSKTGVTEAFFGQGTRLTVV.

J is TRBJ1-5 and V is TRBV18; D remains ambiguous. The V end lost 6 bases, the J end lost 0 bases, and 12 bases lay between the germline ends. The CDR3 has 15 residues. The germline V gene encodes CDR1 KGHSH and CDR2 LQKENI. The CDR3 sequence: CASSPGKDSNQPQHF. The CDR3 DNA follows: TGTGCCAGCTCGCCGGGGAAGGATAGCAATCAGCCCCAGCATTTT.

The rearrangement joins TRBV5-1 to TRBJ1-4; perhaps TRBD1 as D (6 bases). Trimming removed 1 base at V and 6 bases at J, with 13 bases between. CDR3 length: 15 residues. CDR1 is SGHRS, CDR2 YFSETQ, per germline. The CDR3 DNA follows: TGCGCCAGCAGCTTGTTACAGGGTCGAGATGAAAAACTGTTTTTT. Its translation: CASSLLQGRDEKLFF.

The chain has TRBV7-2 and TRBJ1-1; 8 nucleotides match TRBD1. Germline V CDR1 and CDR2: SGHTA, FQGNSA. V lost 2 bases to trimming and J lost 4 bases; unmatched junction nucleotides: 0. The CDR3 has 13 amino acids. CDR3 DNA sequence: TGTGCCAGCAGCTTACAGGGGGCCACTGAAGCTTTCTTT. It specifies CASSLQGATEAFF. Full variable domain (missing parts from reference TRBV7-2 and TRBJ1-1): GAGVSQSPSNKVTEKGKDVELRCDPISGHTALYWYRQSLGQGLEFLIYFQGNSAPDKSGLPSDRFSAERTGGSVSTLTIQRTQQEDSAVYLCASSLQGATEAFFGQGTRLTVV.

The CDR3 DNA follows: TGTGCCAGCAGTGATATGCAGGGGACAGATACGCAGTATTTT. Protein sequence: CASSDMQGTDTQYF. V gene TRBV6-1 combines with J gene TRBJ2-3, with D perhaps TRBD1 (6 bases). This CDR3 is 14 amino acids long. The V and J ends lost 3 bases and 3 bases respectively, with 10 bases between them. From germline, CDR1 is MNHNS and CDR2 SASEGT.

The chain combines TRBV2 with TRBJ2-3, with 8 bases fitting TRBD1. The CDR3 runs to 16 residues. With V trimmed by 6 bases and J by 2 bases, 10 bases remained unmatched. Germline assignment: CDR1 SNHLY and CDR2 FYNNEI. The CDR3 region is CASSQQGGQFTDTQYF. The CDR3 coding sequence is TGTGCCAGCAGCCAACAGGGGGGACAGTTCACAGATACGCAGTATTTT.

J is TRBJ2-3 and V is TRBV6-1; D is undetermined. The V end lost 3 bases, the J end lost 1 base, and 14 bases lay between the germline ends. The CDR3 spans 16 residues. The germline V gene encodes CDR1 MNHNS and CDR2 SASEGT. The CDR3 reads CASSDVWALGTDTQYF. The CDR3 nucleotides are TGTGCCAGCAGTGACGTCTGGGCATTGGGCACAGATACGCAGTATTTT.

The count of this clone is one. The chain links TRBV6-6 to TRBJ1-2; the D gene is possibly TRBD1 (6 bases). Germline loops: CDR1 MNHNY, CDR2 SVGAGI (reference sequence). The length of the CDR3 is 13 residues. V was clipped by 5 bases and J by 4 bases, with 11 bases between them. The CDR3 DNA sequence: TGTGCCAGCAGTCAACAGGGTTTCTATGGCTACACCTTC. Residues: CASSQQGFYGYTF.

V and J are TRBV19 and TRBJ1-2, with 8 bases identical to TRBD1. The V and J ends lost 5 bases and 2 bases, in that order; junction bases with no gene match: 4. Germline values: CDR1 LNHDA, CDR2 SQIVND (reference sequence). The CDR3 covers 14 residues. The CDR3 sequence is CASSFGTGNYGYTF. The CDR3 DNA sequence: TGTGCCAGTAGTTTTGGGACAGGCAACTATGGCTACACCTTC.